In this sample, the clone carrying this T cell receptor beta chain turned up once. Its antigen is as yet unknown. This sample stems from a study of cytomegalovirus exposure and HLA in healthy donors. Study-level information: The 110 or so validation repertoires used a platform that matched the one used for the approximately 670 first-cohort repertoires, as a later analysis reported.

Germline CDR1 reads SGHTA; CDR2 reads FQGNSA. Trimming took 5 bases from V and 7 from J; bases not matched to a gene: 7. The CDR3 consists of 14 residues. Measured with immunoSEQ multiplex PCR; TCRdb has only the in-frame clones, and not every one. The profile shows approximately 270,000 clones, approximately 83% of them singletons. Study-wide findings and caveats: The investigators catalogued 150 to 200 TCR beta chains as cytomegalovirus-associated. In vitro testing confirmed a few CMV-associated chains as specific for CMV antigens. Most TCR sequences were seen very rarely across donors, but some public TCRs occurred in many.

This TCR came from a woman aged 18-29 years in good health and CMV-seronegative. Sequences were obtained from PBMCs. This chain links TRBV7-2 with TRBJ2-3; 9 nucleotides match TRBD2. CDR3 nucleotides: TGTGCCAGCAGCGAGACTAGCGGTGGATATACGCAGTATTTT. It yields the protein CASSETSGGYTQYF. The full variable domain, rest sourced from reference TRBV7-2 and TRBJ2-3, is GAGVSQSPSNKVTEKGKDVELRCDPISGHTALYWYRQSLGQGLEFLIYFQGNSAPDKSGLPSDRFSAERTGGSVSTLTIQRTQQEDSAVYLCASSETSGGYTQYFGPGTRLTVL.